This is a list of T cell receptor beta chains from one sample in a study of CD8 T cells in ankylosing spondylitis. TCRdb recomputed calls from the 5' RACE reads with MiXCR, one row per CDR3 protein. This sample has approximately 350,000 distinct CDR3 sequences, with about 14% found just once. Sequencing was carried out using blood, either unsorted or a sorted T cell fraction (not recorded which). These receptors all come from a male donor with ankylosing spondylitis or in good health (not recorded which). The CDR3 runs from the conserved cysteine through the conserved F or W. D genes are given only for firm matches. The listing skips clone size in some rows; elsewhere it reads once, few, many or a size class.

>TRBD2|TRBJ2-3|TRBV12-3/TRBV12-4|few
CASSLGGTWTDTQYF
TGTGCCAGCAGTTTGGGAGGGACCTGGACAGATACGCAGTATTTT
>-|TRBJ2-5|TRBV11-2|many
CASSLPPLAGSETQYF
TGTGCCAGCAGCTTACCGCCACTCGCGGGATCTGAGACCCAGTACTTC
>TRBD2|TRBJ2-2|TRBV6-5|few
CASSYSKLAGMVGELFF
TGTGCCAGCAGTTACTCGAAGCTAGCGGGAATGGTCGGGGAGCTGTTTTTT
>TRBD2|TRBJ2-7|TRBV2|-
CASIRGGSYEQYF
TGTGCCAGCATTCGCGGGGGTTCCTACGAGCAGTACTTC
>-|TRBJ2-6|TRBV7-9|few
CASSVYGSSNVLTF
TGTGCCAGCAGCGTATACGGATCTTCCAACGTCCTGACTTTC
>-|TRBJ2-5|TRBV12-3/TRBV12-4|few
CASSLRAETQYF
TGTGCCAGCAGCTTGCGGGCGGAGACCCAGTACTTC
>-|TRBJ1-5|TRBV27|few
CASSSQGGPQHF
TGTGCCAGCAGTTCACAGGGCGGGCCCCAGCATTTT
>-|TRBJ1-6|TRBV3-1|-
CASTQGSLNSPLHF
TGTGCCAGCACTCAGGGATCTCTGAATTCACCCCTCCACTTT
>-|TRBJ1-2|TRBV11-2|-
CASSFHTGPEGYTF
TGTGCCAGCAGCTTTCATACAGGGCCAGAAGGCTACACCTTC
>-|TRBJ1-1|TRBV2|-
CASSTRFF
TGTGCCAGCAGTACGAGGTTCTTT